The T cell receptor beta chain under discussion was sequenced for a study of cytomegalovirus exposure and HLA in healthy donors. Its frequency marks this clone as medium-sized. Its antigen remains unidentified. Germline CDR1 SNHLY, CDR2 FYNNEI. This CDR3 has 16 amino acids. Trimming cost V 3 bases and J 1 base; bases outside gene matches: 7. Findings of the study overall: Certain indistinguishable V segments, among them TRBV6-2 and TRBV6-3, were excluded.

13 Jbeta primers and 60 Vbeta primers were used for the PCR. Data came from immunoSEQ multiplex PCR; TCRdb stores just in-frame clones and leaves some out. The sample's table shows over 70,000 clones. Sequencing was performed on PBMCs. The chain is built from TRBV2 and TRBJ1-1, with 8 positions matching TRBD1. This sequence was found in a middle-aged woman in good health and CMV-seropositive. The CDR3: CASSEEDRDANTEAFF. The CDR3 DNA is TGTGCCAGCAGTGAGGAGGACAGGGATGCGAACACTGAAGCTTTCTTT.